This TCR beta chain is from a study of CD8 T cells in Susac syndrome. TEMRA cells were enriched by FACS, while CD8+ and CD4+ T cells were obtained through a negative isolation that was performed magnetically. Random hexamers were used to reverse transcribe 0.5 to 1 ug of RNA. Amplification of TCR beta CDR3 used immunoSEQ multiplex PCR across 54 Vbeta and 13 Jbeta. TCRdb re-derived calls from the immunoSEQ multiplex PCR reads in MiXCR, one entry per CDR3 protein. The sample lists approximately 120,000 distinct CDR3 sequences, more than 80% seen once, with roughly 0.3% in the top ten. The germline gives CDR1 LNHDA, CDR2 SQIVND (reference sequence). The CDR3 has 15 amino acids. The V end was cut by 0 bases, the J end by 0 bases, with 7 bases between.

V is TRBV19 and J is TRBJ2-3; no firm D call. What was sequenced was CD8+ T cells from PBMCs. The TCR sequence derives from a human donor with multiple sclerosis. The chain's CDR3 is CASSIDHDSTDTQYF. Here the CDR3 DNA reads TGTGCCAGTAGTATAGATCACGATAGCACAGATACGCAGTATTTT.